Here is one T cell receptor (beta chain) with its context. Its matching antigen is unknown. The sample is drawn from a study of T-cell memory formation after mild COVID-19. Overall study results and limits: Cross-reactive memory appears to have joined, as suggested by some responding clones showing up in pre-infection memory. Most CD4+ clones that shrank were in CM and EM, while CD8+ ones turned up in EMRA. Proof of SARS-CoV-2 specificity was absent for the second-wave clones that crested on day 37.

The CDR3 sequence is 14 residues long. Per the germline V gene, CDR1 is SEHNR and CDR2 is FQNEAQ (reference sequence). The V end was cut by 1 base, the J end by 0 bases, with 6 bases between. One entry per CDR3 protein, called by TCRdb with MiXCR from the 5' RACE reads. The table shows approximately 400,000 distinct CDR3 sequences, with less than 25% occurring only once. The chain employs TRBV7-9 and TRBJ1-1; D unclear. The specimen was PBMCs or a T cell subset sorted from them (not recorded which). This TCR was recovered from an adult woman who had mild COVID-19 (a few samples of this study predate the infection). Cell type and time point are not known. Written as DNA, the CDR3 is TGTGCCAGCAGCTTAGATTACGTGAACACTGAAGCTTTCTTT. It translates to CASSLDYVNTEAFF.